Shown below are 26 T cell receptor beta chains from a single sample sequenced in a study of T cells in Graves' hyperthyroidism and ophthalmopathy. Amplification of TCR beta CDR3 regions used RNA as the template. The HTBI primer set served for first-round RT-PCR of the TCR CDR3. Each CDR3 protein is one row after TCRdb ran MiXCR on the multiplex PCR reads. Of approximately 600,000 distinct CDR3 sequences detected, about 14% appear once; the ten largest clones hold about 4.5%. The sample comprised blood. These receptors came from a woman in her thirties or forties with Graves' ophthalmopathy.

Ten or more counts support this clonotype. The V gene is TRBV7-9, the J gene TRBJ1-1; 7 bases map to TRBD1. This CDR3 has 14 amino acids. J lost 5 bases, V lost 5 bases, and 8 bases had no gene match. The germline V gene encodes CDR1 SEHNR and CDR2 FQNEAQ (reference sequence). CDR3 loop: CASSLGQQGTEAFF. CDR3 DNA sequence: TGTGCCAGCAGCCTGGGACAGCAGGGGACTGAAGCTTTCTTT.

Comment on this clonotype: This may be a read error: a much more frequent sequence differs by one nucleotide. Lacking the conserved final phenylalanine or tryptophan, this CDR3 likely reflects a read error. This chain joins TRBV6-1 and TRBJ2-6; a possible D gene is TRBD2 (5 bases). CDR3 length: 13 residues. CDR1 is MNHNS, CDR2 SASEGT, per germline. V lost 6 bases and J lost 2, with 5 bases in between. CDR3: CASRGAGANVLTL. In DNA form, the CDR3 reads TGTGCCAGCAGGGGAGCTGGGGCCAACGTCCTGACTCTC.

This clonotype was observed a handful of times. V is TRBV30 and J is TRBJ2-4; a weak D match, TRBD1 (6 bases). Germline assignment: CDR1 GTSNPN and CDR2 SVGIG (reference sequence). This CDR3 is 21 amino acids long. V lost 4 bases and J 1 base, leaving 32 bases between the germline ends. DNA for the CDR3: TGTGCCTGGACTCCACTGGGGTGGACAGTTATTCCCGACTTGGCCAAAAACATTCAGTACTTC. Its translation is CAWTPLGWTVIPDLAKNIQYF.

V and J are TRBV20-1 and TRBJ1-1; D not resolved. Germline CDR1 reads DFQATT; CDR2 reads SNEGSKA (reference sequence). This CDR3 is built from 12 residues. V was cut by 0 bases and J by 7 bases, with 9 bases left in between. This CDR3 is CSARDEIFEAFF. CDR3 sequence (DNA): TGCAGTGCTAGAGATGAGATTTTTGAAGCTTTCTTT.

This chain joins TRBV5-1 and TRBJ2-2; TRBD1 matches at 7 bases. Trimming removed 0 bases from V and 7 bases from J; junction bases left unmatched: 6. The CDR3 covers 15 residues. Germline V gene sequence: CDR1 SGHRS, CDR2 YFSETQ. This chain's CDR3 is CASSLDAGGFGELFF. The DNA for the CDR3 is TGCGCCAGCAGCTTGGATGCAGGGGGTTTCGGGGAGCTGTTTTTT.

This clonotype was recorded many times. The chain uses TRBV9 and TRBJ1-2; D remains ambiguous. Germline CDR1 SGDLS, CDR2 YYNGEE. There are 14 residues in the CDR3. Trimming removed 4 bases from V and 6 bases from J, with 16 bases in between. The CDR3 loop reads CASSTRANSHGYTF. CDR3 coding DNA: TGTGCCAGCAGCACCCGGGCAAACTCCCATGGCTACACCTTC. The complete variable domain, with remaining parts taken from reference TRBV9 and TRBJ1-2, reads DSGVTQTPKHLITATGQRVTLRCSPRSGDLSVYWYQQSLDQGLQFLIQYYNGEERAKGNILERFSAQQFPDLHSELNLSSLELGDSALYFCASSTRANSHGYTFGSGTRLTVV.

The table lists this clonotype with many counts. The genes are TRBV7-8 and TRBJ2-5; the D gene is possibly TRBD2 (5 bases). The germline V gene encodes CDR1 SGHVS and CDR2 FQNEAQ. V was cut by 6 bases and J by 4 bases, with 15 bases left in between. The CDR3 length is 14 residues. CDR3 protein: CASSSADRGETQYF. In DNA, the CDR3 is TGTGCCAGCAGTTCGGCGGATCGGGGAGAGACCCAGTACTTC.

There are many counts of this clonotype. DNA for the CDR3: TGTGCCAGCAGTCCCGGGACAGGGGGCGCCGGTCAGCCCCAGCATTTT. Encoded protein: CASSPGTGGAGQPQHF. The chain joins TRBV28 to TRBJ1-5, with TRBD1 matching 12 bases. Per the germline V gene, CDR1 is MDHEN and CDR2 is SYDVKM. This CDR3 contains 16 residues. After removal of 5 bases from V and 6 bases from J, the junction contained 8 bases not matched to a gene.

This clonotype was observed many times. This chain links TRBV6-4 with TRBJ2-2; TRBD1 might be the D (5 bases). The CDR3 is 14 residues long. Germline CDR1 is MRHNA and CDR2 is SNTAGT. Trimming took off 2 bases at V and 1 base at J, with 5 bases between the two ends. DNA for the CDR3: TGTGCCAGCAGTGACGGACAGAACACCGGGGAGCTGTTTTTT. Protein sequence: CASSDGQNTGELFF.

This sequence joins TRBV15 and TRBJ2-3, with 7 bases fitting TRBD2. J lost 0 bases, V lost 4 bases, and 7 bases had no gene match. This CDR3 is built from 16 residues. Germline lookup yields CDR1 LNHNV and CDR2 YYDKDF (reference sequence). CDR3 DNA sequence: TGTGCCACCAGCAAAAAGACTAGCAGCAGCACAGATACGCAGTATTTT. This translates into CATSKKTSSSTDTQYF.

This clonotype was recorded at least ten times. The V call is TRBV2, the J call TRBJ2-4; 9 nucleotides line up with TRBD1. V lost 7 bases and J lost 7; bases outside the gene matches: 8. Looked up from germline, CDR1 is SNHLY and CDR2 is FYNNEI. The CDR3 totals 14 residues. The CDR3 region has the DNA TGTGCCAGCAAAGAACAGGGGGCGGAGAACATTCAGTACTTC. Its protein product is CASKEQGAENIQYF.

This clonotype was seen more than once but under ten times. The chain employs TRBV11-2 and TRBJ2-5; D gene unclear. Trimming took off 7 bases at V and 1 base at J, with 13 bases between the two ends. Germline V gene data show CDR1 as SGHAT and CDR2 as FQNNGV. The CDR3 has 14 residues. CDR3 sequence: CASTPPEFQETQYF. The DNA of the CDR3 is TGTGCCAGCACCCCGCCAGAGTTCCAAGAGACCCAGTACTTC.

The sample holds many counts of this clonotype. The chain combines TRBV10-3 with TRBJ1-2, with a possible D match to TRBD1 (6 bases). Germline CDR1 ENHRY, CDR2 SYGVKD. V was clipped by 4 bases and J by 1 base, with 10 bases between them. CDR3 size: 14 residues. This CDR3 reads CAISVYRDNYGYTF. As DNA, the CDR3 is TGTGCCATCAGTGTCTACAGGGATAACTATGGCTACACCTTC.

This clonotype was counted between two and nine times. The rearrangement links TRBV12-5 to TRBJ2-5, with D possibly called TRBD1 or TRBD2 (5 bases each). The CDR3 is 14 residues long. The germline V gene encodes CDR1 LGHNT and CDR2 FRNRAP. Trimming took 6 bases from V and 0 from J, leaving 11 bases between them. The CDR3 DNA is TGTGCTAGTGGATCCTGGGGGTACCAAGAGACCCAGTACTTC. Translated, it gives CASGSWGYQETQYF.

The V call is TRBV6-2 or TRBV6-3, the J call TRBJ1-6; 7 bases are shared with TRBD1. The CDR3 has 12 residues. Germline lookup yields CDR1 MNHEY and CDR2 SVGEGT. V lost 11 bases to trimming and J lost 6 bases; unmatched junction nucleotides: 4. The CDR3 DNA reads as TGTGCCGGCGGGACAGCTAATTCACCCCTCCACTTT. Translation gives CAGGTANSPLHF.

This clonotype was counted ten times or more. The chain employs TRBV4-2 and TRBJ2-2; D ambiguous. Germline assignment: CDR1 LGHNA and CDR2 YNFKEQ. The CDR3 covers 13 residues. Trimming cost V 1 base and J 5 bases, with 5 bases left between them. The CDR3 nucleotides are TGTGCCAGCAGCCAAGCAGGAACCGGGGAGCTGTTTTTT. Protein product: CASSQAGTGELFF.

V and J are TRBV11-1 and TRBJ1-1; no clear D. The CDR3 contains 16 residues. The germline V and J ends were trimmed by 5 bases and 1 base, with 17 bases remaining between them. CDR1 and CDR2 (germline): SGHAT, FQDESV (reference sequence). The CDR3, as DNA: TGTGCCAGCAGCCCCCGCGGATTTGCGACGAACACTGAAGCTTTCTTT. Translated, it gives CASSPRGFATNTEAFF.

The sample holds many counts of this clonotype. J is TRBJ1-5 and V is TRBV30; D call uncertain. This CDR3 comprises 13 residues. The germline gives CDR1 GTSNPN, CDR2 SVGIG (reference sequence). The V and J ends lost 5 bases and 5 bases respectively, with 13 bases between them. The DNA for the CDR3 is TGTGCCTGGGCCCCCGAGCTAGATCAGCCCCAGCATTTT. Amino acid sequence: CAWAPELDQPQHF.

This clonotype was observed at least ten times. The chain combines TRBV7-9 with TRBJ1-1, with no clear D. Trimming left V 3 bases short and J 3 bases short, with 8 bases between. Germline V lookup: CDR1 SEHNR, CDR2 FQNEAQ (reference sequence). The CDR3 length is 13 residues. CDR3 coding DNA: TGTGCCAGCAGCTTGCCTAGTGACACTGAAGCTTTCTTT. Encoded protein: CASSLPSDTEAFF.

This clonotype came up many times. The V and J genes are TRBV20-1 and TRBJ2-3, with TRBD2 matching 12 bases. The V segment lost 6 bases and the J segment 4 bases; nucleotides outside the gene matches: 5. There are 14 residues in the CDR3. Germline V gives CDR1 DFQATT, CDR2 SNEGSKA (reference sequence). CDR3 nucleotide sequence: TGCAGTGCCAGACTAGCGGGAGTGGCAGATACGCAGTATTTT. This encodes CSARLAGVADTQYF.

In its sample, this clonotype was seen many times. At one end the junction does not follow the germline gene, possibly because of a read error. The V and J genes are TRBV27 and TRBJ2-5; D gene uncertain. The CDR3 loop spans 13 amino acids. Germline CDR1 reads MNHEY; CDR2 reads SMNVEV (reference sequence). The CDR3 DNA is TGTGCCAGCAGTTTAATGGGTCAAGATACCCAGTACTTC. Protein product: CASSLMGQDTQYF.

This rearrangement joins TRBV9 to TRBJ2-2; 13 nucleotides match TRBD2. The germline V gene has CDR1 SGDLS and CDR2 YYNGEE. The CDR3 is 17 residues long. After removal of 4 bases from V and 7 bases from J, the junction contained 10 bases not matched to a gene. The CDR3 reads CASSRLAGGSRGGELFF. DNA of the CDR3: TGTGCCAGCAGCAGACTAGCGGGAGGTAGTAGGGGCGGGGAGCTGTTTTTT.

In the case of this clonotype: This could be a read error, since a much larger clone is one nucleotide away. This chain joins TRBV28 and TRBJ1-2, with D possibly matching TRBD1 (5 bases). This CDR3 contains 15 residues. In germline, CDR1 is MDHEN, CDR2 SYDVKM. The CDR3, as DNA: TGTGCCAGCAGTCTCGAGATAGGGGTTAGCTATGGCTACGCCTTC. This codes for CASSLEIGVSYGYAF.

This clonotype has ten or more counts. This chain connects TRBV6-2 or TRBV6-3 to TRBJ2-7; 10 bases are shared with TRBD1. This CDR3 is built from 19 residues. J lost 0 bases, V lost 2 bases, and 13 bases had no gene match. Germline V CDR1 and CDR2: MNHEY, SVGEGT. The CDR3 loop is CASSYPNRYGTGDSYEQYF. DNA of the CDR3: TGTGCCAGCAGTTACCCAAATCGATACGGGACAGGGGACTCCTACGAGCAGTACTTC.

At least ten counts were recorded for this clonotype. The V and J genes are TRBV28 and TRBJ2-4; D gene ambiguous. The germline V gene has CDR1 MDHEN and CDR2 SYDVKM. This CDR3 has 15 residues. With 4 bases removed from V and 0 bases from J, the gap between germline ends came to 10 bases. The CDR3 nucleotides are TGTGCCAGCAGTTCCAGTGTCCTAGCCAAAAACATTCAGTACTTC. Amino acids: CASSSSVLAKNIQYF.

This clonotype was recorded many times. The chain employs TRBV30 and TRBJ1-6; D perhaps matches TRBD1 (5 bases). CDR3 size: 18 residues. The ends were cut back, 2 bases at V and 0 bases at J, with 17 bases in the middle. The germline V gene has CDR1 GTSNPN and CDR2 SVGIG (reference sequence). DNA for the CDR3: TGTGCCTGGAGTACCGGGACCGGAGGAAGCTCCTATAATTCACCCCTCCACTTT. It specifies CAWSTGTGGSSYNSPLHF.